Described below is a single T cell receptor beta chain sequence and its context. No antigen is known for it. These data originate in a study of early T cells in non-severe SARS-CoV-2 infection. On the study more broadly: Investigators sequenced bulk RNA drawn from unsorted whole blood, and chains remained unpaired. Study conclusions and caveats: Private and CD4 specificities were missed by VDJdb matching, which favored anti-spike CD8 responses.

Attached unique molecular identifiers marked individual cDNA molecules. From the 5' RACE reads, TCRdb called clonotypes with MiXCR, one entry per CDR3 protein. The sample consists of tens of thousands of distinct CDR3 sequences, 14% of them appearing once. Trimming cost V 0 bases and J 5 bases, with 10 bases left between them. From germline, CDR1 is DFQATT and CDR2 SNEGSKA (reference sequence). The CDR3 is made up of 14 amino acids. This chain connects TRBV20-1 to TRBJ1-4; D gene ambiguous. Sequencing used whole blood. The clonotype comes from an adult who was a healthcare worker with PCR-confirmed SARS-CoV-2 infection or an uninfected control (not recorded which). CDR3 amino acids: CSARDGGKNEKLFF. The CDR3 DNA sequence: TGCAGTGCTAGAGATGGCGGTAAAAATGAAAAACTGTTTTTT.